This section outlines one T cell receptor beta chain sequence together with its context. This clone was detected ten times or more. The target of this receptor is not known. Base quality data are lacking; no much larger clone is found one base away. These data are taken from a study of metastatic and nonmetastatic thyroid tumors (dated by TCRdb to 2018 to 2020). For the wider study: Repertoires from peripheral blood and from tumor or nodule tissue samples of malignant and benign thyroid patients were compared.

No treatment had been received by any patient before thyroid surgery. Patient clinical samples collected from the early 2010s to the late 2010s were retrospectively analysed using T-cell receptor beta sequencing. Here is what the overall study found, with its caveats: TCR beta diversity was reported as significantly higher in malignant tumors than in benign nodules, in both blood and tumor samples.

The library was prepared using PCR. For sequencing, an Illumina HiSeq 4000 was employed. High-throughput sequencing was used to profile the TCR beta-chain CDR3 region of every patient. From the authors' description of their analysis: CDR3 differences across clinicopathological groups were used to build a classifier for discriminating distant-metastatic papillary thyroid cancer patients. To measure repertoire diversity the researchers used the Shannon index, while the Morisita-Horn index served to gauge how similar the tumor and blood repertoires were. The public reads were reprocessed in TCRdb via fastp at Q25 and MiXCR, keeping in-frame beta chains. In this record, the V and J calls reflect TCRdb's handling and not the investigators' own analysis. Recorded for this sample are 13,000 to 15,000 clones; around 12% of them occurred a single time. The top ten hold approximately 15% of the sample. CDR1 is given as GTSNPN and CDR2 as SVGIG, both from the germline V gene (reference sequence). V was cut back by 3 bases and J by 6 bases, leaving a gap of 17 bases between them. There are 14 amino acids in the CDR3, from cysteine to phenylalanine inclusive. Only the CDR3 DNA stays, 42 bases, in frame from base 1.

Sequenced sample: blood. The rearranged segments are TRBV30 and TRBJ1-2; TRBD1 is possibly the D segment (6 matching bases). This TCR was recovered from a female donor with papillary thyroid cancer or a benign thyroid nodule (not recorded which). Some clones in this sample may be carry-over from other donors' samples. The DNA reads as follows: TGTGCCTGGAGCCCCCTGGGCAGGGGCCATGGCTACACCTTC. This sequence encodes CAWSPLGRGHGYTF.